This TCR beta chain was retrieved from a study of spatial heterogeneity in lung cancer. Across the whole study: Counts of TCR transcripts in tumor regions tracked strongly with a T cell module score that came from matched bulk RNA-seq. A unique TCR and UMI combination showed up more than ten times in raw reads, on average.

There are 12 residues in the CDR3. Trimming shortened V by 5 bases and J by 2 bases, and 8 bases separated the two germline ends. Germline CDR1 is DFQATT and CDR2 is SNEGSKA (reference sequence). Whole-study results and caveats: One measure, the expanded intratumoral alpha and beta TCR count, tracked tumor mutation counts.

This clonotype was counted many times. Its cognate antigen is unknown. TCRdb fed the 5' RACE reads into MiXCR, producing one record per CDR3 protein. Seen here are more than 7,500 distinct CDR3 sequences, 6.5% to 9% observed once, and the top ten hold over 20%. Described time point: sample taken at primary tumor resection. The donors, 72 patients with untreated early-stage non-small cell lung cancer, provided the samples. No cell sorting; template was whole RNA from tumor, lung tissue or PBMC. V gene TRBV20-1 combines with J gene TRBJ2-3, with D possibly being TRBD1 or TRBD2 (5 bases each). The sequenced sample was lung tumor tissue, obtained at surgery. The TCR comes from a male donor with early-stage non-small cell lung cancer. The CDR3 sequence: CSAGGFTDTQYF. The CDR3 coding sequence is TGCAGTGCTGGGGGATTCACAGATACGCAGTATTTT.